These T cell receptor beta chains were read from a single sample in a study of T-cell memory formation after mild COVID-19. TCRdb independently ran MiXCR on the 5' RACE reads; one entry per CDR3 protein. This table holds 110,000 to 150,000 distinct CDR3 sequences, less than 25% found once. Sequencing used PBMCs or a T cell subset sorted from them (not recorded which). The source is an adult woman who had mild COVID-19 (a few samples of this study predate the infection). Cell type and time point are not known. Each CDR3 is given with its conserved first and last residue. The D gene is left open where the match is weak. Clone size is stated in some rows and not others, as once, few, many or a class when expanded.

>.|TRBV20-1|TRBJ1-1|few
TGCAGTGCTAGAGATATGAACACTGAAGCTTTCTTT
CSARDMNTEAFF
>TRBD2|TRBV12-3/TRBV12-4|TRBJ2-1|few
TGTGCCAGCAGTTCCAGCGGGGTCTACAATGAGCAGTTCTTC
CASSSSGVYNEQFF
>TRBD1|TRBV6-5|TRBJ1-1|few
TGTGCCAGCAGTTACTCGGACAGGGGGAACACTGAAGCTTTCTTT
CASSYSDRGNTEAFF
>.|TRBV11-1|TRBJ2-7|.
TGTGCCAGCAGCCCCAAACTAGGGTACGAGCAGTACTTC
CASSPKLGYEQYF
>TRBD1|TRBV12-3/TRBV12-4|TRBJ1-2|few
TGTGCCAGCAGTCGGGACAGGGGAGGACACGGCTACACCTTC
CASSRDRGGHGYTF
>.|TRBV30|TRBJ1-1|few
TGTGCCTGGAGTGTGGGGCAGGGCAACACTGAAGCTTTCTTT
CAWSVGQGNTEAFF
>.|TRBV20-1|TRBJ2-1|.
TGCAGTGCTAGAGATGGGGCAGGGAGTCACAATGAGCAGTTCTTC
CSARDGAGSHNEQFF
>.|TRBV7-9|TRBJ1-1|few
TGTGCCAGCAGCTTAGTTGGGGGGACCACTGAAGCTTTCTTT
CASSLVGGTTEAFF
>.|TRBV6-6|TRBJ1-2|.
TGTGCCAGCAGTTACTCGATCGACAGCTATGGCTACACCTTC
CASSYSIDSYGYTF
>.|TRBV7-9|TRBJ1-1|.
TGTGCCAGCAGCTCCAACATTGGAGTGAACACTGAAGCTTTCTTT
CASSSNIGVNTEAFF
>TRBD1|TRBV20-1|TRBJ1-1|.
TGCAGTGCACACAGGGGGGCTGAAGCTTTCTTT
CSAHRGAEAFF
>.|TRBV6-2/TRBV6-3|TRBJ2-1|few
TGTGCCAGCAGGGAGACAGATTACAATGAGCAGTTCTTC
CASRETDYNEQFF
>.|TRBV30|TRBJ2-7|.
TGTGCCTGGAGTGTAAACAGCTACGAGCAGTACTTC
CAWSVNSYEQYF
>.|TRBV9|TRBJ2-7|.
TGTGCCAGCAGCGTAGGGAAGGGGAGGCACGAGCAGTACTTC
CASSVGKGRHEQYF
>TRBD2|TRBV20-1|TRBJ2-5|few
TGCAGTGCTAGGCTAGCGGAGGCAGAGACCCAGTACTTC
CSARLAEAETQYF
>.|TRBV6-5|TRBJ1-1|few
TGTGCCAGCAGTTACAGGGGCCCACCGGACGCTTTCTTT
CASSYRGPPDAFF
>.|TRBV12-3/TRBV12-4|TRBJ1-2|few
TGTGCCAGCAGTCCACGGGACACCAACTATGGCTACACCTTC
CASSPRDTNYGYTF
>TRBD2|TRBV3-1|TRBJ2-3|.
TGTGCCAGCAGCCCCAGCGGGGGGGGCCCCACAGATACGCAGTATTTT
CASSPSGGGPTDTQYF
>TRBD1|TRBV24-1|TRBJ2-3|few
TGTGCCACCAGTGATTCAGGACAGGGCACAGATACGCAGTATTTT
CATSDSGQGTDTQYF
>.|TRBV20-1|TRBJ2-1|few
TGCAGTGCTAGAGATTTGGACGGGAGTGTGACCTACAATGAGCAGTTCTTC
CSARDLDGSVTYNEQFF
>TRBD1|TRBV20-1|TRBJ1-1|.
TGCAGTGCCCCGAAGCCCCGGGACAGGGGGCCGGGGAACACTGAAGCTTTCTTT
CSAPKPRDRGPGNTEAFF
>.|TRBV5-6|TRBJ2-4|.
TGTGCCAGCAGCTTGGAACTCAGCAGCCCCAACATTCAGTACTTC
CASSLELSSPNIQYF
>.|TRBV7-9|TRBJ2-1|many
TGTGCCAGCAGCTTAGCCTACAATGAGCAGTTCTTC
CASSLAYNEQFF
>TRBD1|TRBV4-1|TRBJ1-1|few
TGCGCCAGCAGCCAAGATGTAACAGGGGGCACTGAAGCTTTCTTT
CASSQDVTGGTEAFF
>TRBD2|TRBV29-1|TRBJ2-7|.
TGCAGCGTTGAGACTAGCCATACTGGGACCTACGAGCAGTACTTC
CSVETSHTGTYEQYF
>.|TRBV7-9|TRBJ1-4|few
TGTGCCAGCAGCTTACCAACAGGTGATATGGAGGAAAAACTGTTTTTT
CASSLPTGDMEEKLFF
>.|TRBV11-1|TRBJ2-7|.
TGTGCCAGCAGCCGGGACTGGAGGGACTACGAGCAGTACTTC
CASSRDWRDYEQYF
>.|TRBV19|TRBJ1-4|few
TGTGCCAGTAGCCAGGGTATAGGACTGTTTTTT
CASSQGIGLFF
>.|TRBV11-1|TRBJ1-1|few
TGTGCCAGCAGCTCTCAATATCCGAACACTGAAGCTTTCTTT
CASSSQYPNTEAFF
>TRBD2|TRBV6-2/TRBV6-3|TRBJ2-5|few
TGTGCCAGCAGTAACCGGGGACTAGCGGGATACCAAGAGACCCAGTACTTC
CASSNRGLAGYQETQYF
>.|TRBV19|TRBJ1-1|.
TGTGCCAGCCGTGGGGGCGCGGCTGAAGCTTTCTTT
CASRGGAAEAFF
>.|TRBV6-5|TRBJ2-1|.
TGTGCCAGCAGTTCTGGGTTCTCCTACAATGAGCAGTTCTTC
CASSSGFSYNEQFF
>.|TRBV4-1|TRBJ2-5|.
TGCGCCAGCAGCAGCCCCAGGGAGGGGGATAAACAAGAGACCCAGTACTTC
CASSSPREGDKQETQYF
>.|TRBV20-1|TRBJ1-6|.
TGCAGTGCTAGAGAAGTCCGGGAGGCACCCCTCCACTTT
CSAREVREAPLHF
>TRBD2|TRBV12-3/TRBV12-4|TRBJ2-3|few
TGTGCCAGCAGCTCACGACTAGCGGGGTTATACACAGATACGCAGTATTTT
CASSSRLAGLYTDTQYF
>TRBD1|TRBV9|TRBJ1-5|.
TGTGCCAGCAGCTCCGCCGGGACAGGGATGGAGCCCCAGCATTTT
CASSSAGTGMEPQHF
>.|TRBV19|TRBJ2-5|few
TGTGCCAGTAGCACTGTAGGAAAAGCAAGACAAGAGACCCAGTACTTC
CASSTVGKARQETQYF
>.|TRBV7-9|TRBJ1-2|.
TGTGCCAGCAGCGATACAGGGTACTATGGCTACACCTTC
CASSDTGYYGYTF
>.|TRBV20-1|TRBJ1-2|few
TGCAGTGCTAAATTAATTGACAGTACGGACTATGGCTACACCTTC
CSAKLIDSTDYGYTF
>TRBD2|TRBV9|TRBJ2-3|.
TGTGCCAGCAGCGTAGAAAAGCGGGGGGAACCCACAGATACGCAGTATTTT
CASSVEKRGEPTDTQYF
>.|TRBV12-3/TRBV12-4|TRBJ1-1|few
TGTGCCAGCCTTTCTGTGAACACTGAAGCTTTCTTT
CASLSVNTEAFF
>.|TRBV6-5|TRBJ1-1|.
TGTGCCAGCAGTTTTGCCCTCCAGGGCGGCACTGAAGCTTTCTTT
CASSFALQGGTEAFF
>.|TRBV19|TRBJ1-6|.
TGTGCCAGTAGTAACGGACTCTGGTCACCCCTCCACTTT
CASSNGLWSPLHF
>.|TRBV7-9|TRBJ1-1|.
TGTGCCAGCAGCTTAGCTCCGTCTGGGCCCACTGAAGCTTTCTTT
CASSLAPSGPTEAFF
>.|TRBV6-2/TRBV6-3|TRBJ2-7|medium-sized
TGTGCCAGCAGTCTGCCGGACAGTTCCTACGAGCAGTACTTC
CASSLPDSSYEQYF
>TRBD2|TRBV25-1|TRBJ2-5|.
TGTGCCAGCAGTGAAAGGACTAGCCGCCAGGAGACCCAGTACTTC
CASSERTSRQETQYF
>TRBD2|TRBV7-2|TRBJ2-7|.
TGTGCCAGCAGCCCGCCGGGGAGGGGTCCTGTGGCCTACGAGCAGTACTTC
CASSPPGRGPVAYEQYF
>TRBD1|TRBV29-1|TRBJ1-4|few
TGCAGCGTTGAAGATGTTCCCCAGGGGGCGTCTAATGAAAAACTGTTTTTT
CSVEDVPQGASNEKLFF